This section outlines one TCR beta chain sequence together with its context. What it binds is unknown. The record originates from a study of T cells in Graves' hyperthyroidism and ophthalmopathy. Trimming left V 0 bases short and J 2 bases short, with 11 bases between. CDR3 length: 16 residues. Germline V CDR1 and CDR2: MGHRA, YSYEKL. PBMCs were sourced from more than 7.5 ml fresh peripheral blood. The source material, RNA transcripts, was used to amplify TCR beta CDR3 regions. A first-round RT-PCR of the TCR CDR3 used the HTBI primer set. TCRdb reprocessed the multiplex PCR reads with MiXCR, giving one entry per CDR3 protein. The table includes a few hundred thousand distinct CDR3 sequences, about 18% detected once. Study conclusions and caveats: Most clonotypes expanded in thyroid above 0.001 were likewise present in blood.

V usage is TRBV4-1 and J usage is TRBJ1-5; D gene ambiguous. This receptor was obtained from a man younger than 35 with Graves' ophthalmopathy. Sequenced material: blood. The CDR3 loop is CASSQDQARGNQPQHF. CDR3 in DNA: TGCGCCAGCAGCCAAGATCAGGCCCGGGGCAATCAGCCCCAGCATTTT.